The present TCR beta chain was sequenced within a study of blood T cell repertoires in COVID-19. Study at large: Sites in the United States, Italy and Spain provided acute and convalescent COVID-19 samples. PBMCs, B-cell-depleted T cells, or T cells were the source of the cDNA or gDNA that made up the material.

Methods used by the authors: Amplification of reference gene primers provided the estimated nucleated cell counts. The data were produced by immunoSEQ multiplex PCR, yet TCRdb's version contains in-frame clones alone and is incomplete. The V and J calls and clone size were taken over from that table, and D and trimming were inferred from the DNA. This table has 250,000 to 350,000 clones, 88% appearing once. This clone was observed once. Its ends do not fully match the called genes, so a read error is possible. There are 18 residues in the CDR3. Per germline, CDR1 SGHVS and CDR2 FQNEAQ. This sequence joins TRBV7-8 and TRBJ1-1, with D uncertain. The receptor was derived from a woman in her 30s who had recovered from COVID-19. Sequencing used peripheral blood. CDR3 residues: CASSVAVGSKTLNTEAFF. Written as DNA, the CDR3 is TGTGCCAGCAGCGTAGCCGTGGGTTCCAAGACTCTGAACACTGAAGCTTTCTTT.